Each of the 6 T cell receptor beta chains below was sequenced from the same sample in a study of CD8+ T cells in alopecia areata. Treatment denoted: oral pan-JAK inhibitor, 5-10 mg twice daily. Reverse transcribed after extraction, RNA yielded cDNA as the sequencing template. Sequencing used immunoSEQ multiplex PCR; TCRdb keeps in-frame clones, though not all of them. Among some 200,000 clones, roughly three fifths were seen once, and the ten largest hold 3% to 3.5%. The material was CD4+ T cells sorted from blood, obtained at week 4, from a patient treated with tofacitinib. These receptors were collected from a human donor with alopecia areata.

This clone was seen only once. Written as DNA, the CDR3 is TGTGCCACCAGCAGAGAAAGGCAGCTCAATCAGCCCCAGCATTTT. It is translated as CATSRERQLNQPQHF. The chain has TRBV15 and TRBJ1-5; D gene ambiguous. This CDR3 spans 15 amino acids. Trimming shortened V by 0 bases and J by 3 bases, and 9 bases separated the two germline ends. Germline V gives CDR1 LNHNV, CDR2 YYDKDF (reference sequence). The full variable domain, completed using reference TRBV15 and TRBJ1-5, is DAMVIQNPRYQVTQFGKPVTLSCSQTLNHNVMYWYQQKSSQAPKLLFHYYDKDFNNEADTPDNFQSRRPNTSFCFLDIRSPGLGDTAMYLCATSRERQLNQPQHFGDGTRLSIL.

The V call is TRBV14, the J call TRBJ2-3; TRBD2 aligns across 7 bases. V was pared by 4 bases and J by 5 bases, with 9 bases of the junction left unmatched. There are 15 residues in the CDR3. CDR1 is SGHDN and CDR2 is FVKESK in the germline V gene. This chain's CDR3 is CASSPLGRVEDTQYF. The CDR3 DNA reads as TGTGCCAGCAGCCCCCTAGGGAGGGTGGAAGATACGCAGTATTTT.

This chain links TRBV30 with TRBJ1-5; D is uncertain. Per the germline V gene, CDR1 is GTSNPN and CDR2 is SVGIG (reference sequence). The length of the CDR3 is 14 residues. Trimming left V 3 bases short and J 5 bases short, with 14 bases between. The CDR3: CAWSSGRVDQPQHF. The CDR3 nucleotides are TGTGCCTGGAGCTCCGGACGGGTGGATCAGCCCCAGCATTTT.

The chain is built from TRBV5-1 and TRBJ1-5; D unclear. V lost 2 bases to trimming and J lost 3 bases, with 9 bases between them. The CDR3 is 14 residues long. Germline V CDR1 and CDR2: SGHRS, YFSETQ. The CDR3 loop is CASSFGHPNQPQHF. CDR3 DNA: TGCGCCAGCAGCTTCGGCCACCCCAATCAGCCCCAGCATTTT.

The chain uses TRBV15 and TRBJ2-7; a weak D match, TRBD1 (5 bases). With 6 bases removed from V and 2 bases from J, the gap between germline ends came to 11 bases. The germline V gene encodes CDR1 LNHNV and CDR2 YYDKDF (reference sequence). This CDR3 contains 13 residues. This chain's CDR3 is CATRAGSAYEQYF. CDR3 sequence (DNA): TGTGCCACCAGGGCAGGGTCCGCCTACGAGCAGTACTTC. The whole variable domain, filled in from reference TRBV15 and TRBJ2-7, reads DAMVIQNPRYQVTQFGKPVTLSCSQTLNHNVMYWYQQKSSQAPKLLFHYYDKDFNNEADTPDNFQSRRPNTSFCFLDIRSPGLGDTAMYLCATRAGSAYEQYFGPGTRLTVT.

This clone was detected only a few times. The chain carries TRBV7-3 and TRBJ2-5; no clear D gene. Trimming pared 5 bases from V and 5 bases from J, leaving 15 bases between. CDR3 length equals 14 residues. Germline CDR1 reads SGHTA; CDR2 reads FQGTGA. The CDR3 sequence: CASSPWPQSETQYF. In DNA form, the CDR3 reads TGTGCCAGCAGCCCGTGGCCACAGAGTGAGACCCAGTACTTC.